Sequencing of this T cell receptor (beta chain) was carried out in a study of human T cells and chemical hapten exposure. Study information: Among samples, TCR yields varied mainly because of small differences in pooled library volume. Findings and caveats of the study: Once DPC sensitization occurred, TCRs above 1 in 1000 frequency showed no change.

This CDR3 comprises 15 residues. V was pared by 3 bases and J by 4 bases, with 13 bases between. Germline assignment: CDR1 KGHSH and CDR2 LQKENI. This clonotype was detected a few times. Its antigen is as yet unknown. The authors extracted total RNA from unfractionated whole blood. Individual cDNA molecules received unique molecular identifiers in the library. Authors' analysis steps: Sample TCR counts, which ranged from about 23,224 to 750,000, had a median of roughly 96,000. Using its own MiXCR run on the 5' RACE reads, TCRdb lists one record per CDR3 protein. These V and J calls rely on TCRdb rather than the paper's analysis. The table lists 110,000 or so distinct CDR3 sequences, roughly 18% of them singletons, with about 3% in the top ten.

The rearrangement joins TRBV18 to TRBJ2-1, with a possible D match to TRBD2 (6 bases). The origin of this receptor is a human donor in good health. Here the CDR3 reads CASSPRGIVYNEQFF. CDR3 coding DNA: TGTGCCAGCTCACCTCGGGGGATCGTATACAATGAGCAGTTCTTC.